One and the same sample provided the 6 T cell receptor beta chains below, sequenced in a study of cytomegalovirus exposure and HLA in healthy donors. Use of 60 Vbeta and 13 Jbeta primers characterized the PCR. Method: immunoSEQ multiplex PCR; TCRdb's copy keeps in-frame clones and lacks some. The table records roughly 90,000 clones, less than 85% of them present only once. Sequencing was performed on PBMCs. These receptors all come from a man aged 18 to 30 in good health and CMV-seronegative.

This chain uses TRBV5-1 with TRBJ1-2; 10 bases line up with TRBD1. Germline CDR1 is SGHRS and CDR2 is YFSETQ. The CDR3 has 15 amino acids. The J segment lost 6 bases and the V segment lost 2 bases, leaving 7 bases of the junction unmatched. The CDR3 nucleotides read TGCGCCAGCAGCTTTCGAGGGACAGGGGTGGATGGCTACACCTTC. It yields the protein CASSFRGTGVDGYTF. Based on the CDR3 plus reference TRBV5-1 and TRBJ1-2, the full variable domain is KAGVTQTPRYLIKTRGQQVTLSCSPISGHRSVSWYQQTPGQGLQFLFEYFSETQRNKGNFPGRFSGRQFSNSRSEMNVSTLELGDSALYLCASSFRGTGVDGYTFGSGTRLTVV.

This sequence joins TRBV18 and TRBJ2-7; 11 bases line up with TRBD1. The CDR3 runs 17 residues. V was clipped by 6 bases and J by 2 bases; unmatched bases: 12. The germline CDR1 and CDR2 sequences are KGHSH and LQKENI. The CDR3 DNA follows: TGTGCCAGCTCGCAAGGAGGACAGGGGGCGAGTCCCTACGAGCAGTACTTC. It encodes CASSQGGQGASPYEQYF.

The V and J genes are TRBV7-2 and TRBJ2-7, with unresolved D. The CDR3 totals 12 residues. Germline CDR1 is SGHTA and CDR2 is FQGNSA. The V and J ends lost 5 bases and 4 bases respectively, with 9 bases between them. The CDR3 sequence is CASSLADYEQYF. The CDR3 DNA reads as TGTGCCAGCAGCCTGGCGGATTACGAGCAGTACTTC.

The V gene is TRBV30, the J gene TRBJ2-7, with TRBD1 identical over 8 bases. J lost 2 bases, V lost 3 bases, and 0 bases had no gene match. CDR1 and CDR2 (germline): GTSNPN, SVGIG (reference sequence). The CDR3 sequence is 12 residues long. The CDR3 here is CAWRTGAYEQYF. The CDR3 region has the DNA TGTGCCTGGAGGACAGGGGCCTACGAGCAGTACTTC.

The V call is TRBV11-3, the J call TRBJ2-3, with D possibly matching TRBD1 (5 bases). The germline V gene encodes CDR1 SGHNT and CDR2 YENEEA. CDR3 size: 15 residues. Trimming stripped 4 bases from V and 0 bases from J, with 11 bases between. The CDR3 spells CASSSGSGSTDTQYF. As DNA, the CDR3 is TGTGCCAGCAGCTCTGGGTCAGGGAGCACAGATACGCAGTATTTT.

This clone came up a few times. The chain joins TRBV6-5 to TRBJ2-3; 11 nucleotides match TRBD2. Unmatched junction bases numbered 6, after V lost 6 bases and J lost 4 bases. The germline V gene has CDR1 MNHEY and CDR2 SVGAGI. The CDR3 loop spans 15 amino acids. CDR3 nucleotides: TGTGCCAGCAGCTACCAGGGACTAGCGGCAGATACGCAGTATTTT. Its protein is CASSYQGLAADTQYF.